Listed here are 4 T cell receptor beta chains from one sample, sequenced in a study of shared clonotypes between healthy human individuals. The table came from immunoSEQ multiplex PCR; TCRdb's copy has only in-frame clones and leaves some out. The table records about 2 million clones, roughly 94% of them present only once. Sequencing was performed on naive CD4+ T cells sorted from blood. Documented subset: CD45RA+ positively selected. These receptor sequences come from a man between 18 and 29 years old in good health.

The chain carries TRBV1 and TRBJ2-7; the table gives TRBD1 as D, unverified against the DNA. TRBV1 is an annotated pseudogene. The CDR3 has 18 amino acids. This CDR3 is CTSSQDPPDRGPSYEQYF. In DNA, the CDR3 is TGCACCAGCAGCCAAGATCCCCCGGACAGGGGCCCATCCTACGAGCAGTACTTC.

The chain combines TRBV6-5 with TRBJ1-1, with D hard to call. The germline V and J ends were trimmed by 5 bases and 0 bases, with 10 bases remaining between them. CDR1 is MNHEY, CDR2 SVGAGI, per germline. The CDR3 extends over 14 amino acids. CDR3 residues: CASSPGKMNTEAFF. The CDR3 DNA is TGTGCCAGCAGTCCGGGGAAAATGAACACTGAAGCTTTCTTT.

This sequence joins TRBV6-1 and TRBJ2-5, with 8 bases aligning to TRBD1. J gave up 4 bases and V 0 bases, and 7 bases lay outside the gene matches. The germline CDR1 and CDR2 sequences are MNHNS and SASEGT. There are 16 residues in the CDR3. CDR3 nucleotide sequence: TGTGCCAGCAGTGAAGCGCCTCTCGGGACAGGAGAGACCCAGTACTTC. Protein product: CASSEAPLGTGETQYF.

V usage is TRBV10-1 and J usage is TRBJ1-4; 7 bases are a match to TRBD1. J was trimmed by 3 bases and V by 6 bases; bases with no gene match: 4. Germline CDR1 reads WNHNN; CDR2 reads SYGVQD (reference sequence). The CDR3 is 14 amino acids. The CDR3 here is CASSAGQANEKLFF. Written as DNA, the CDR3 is TGCGCCAGCAGCGCTGGACAGGCTAATGAAAAACTGTTTTTT.